Each of the 7 T cell receptor beta chains below was sequenced from the same sample in a study of T cell responses to AZD1222 COVID-19 vaccine. Profiled with immunoSEQ multiplex PCR; TCRdb holds only in-frame clones, not every one. The profile shows about 120,000 clones, 91% of them singletons. Source: peripheral blood, taken on day 0 of AZD1222 vaccination. Source of these receptors: an adult in good health.

The count of this clone is one. The rearrangement links TRBV30 to TRBJ1-3, with D unclear. Trimming cost V 0 bases and J 2 bases, with 11 bases left between them. The CDR3 is made up of 15 amino acids. Germline CDR1 and CDR2: GTSNPN and SVGIG (reference sequence). Here the CDR3 reads CAWSVRQATGNTIYF. The CDR3 bases are TGTGCCTGGAGTGTACGGCAGGCCACTGGAAACACCATATATTTT.

The chain is built from TRBV14 and TRBJ1-1, with a weak D call TRBD1 (5 bases). V gave up 6 bases and J gave up 4 bases, with 15 bases separating them. This CDR3 comprises 14 residues. The germline V gene has CDR1 SGHDN and CDR2 FVKESK. The CDR3 sequence is CASRGSGRGTEAFF. Written as DNA, the CDR3 is TGTGCCAGCAGAGGCTCGGGGAGGGGCACTGAAGCTTTCTTT.

About this clone itself: A read error may produce the germline difference seen at one junction end. J is TRBJ1-2 and V is TRBV7-2; D ambiguous. Germline V CDR1 and CDR2: SGHTA, FQGNSA. The CDR3 has 12 residues. In nucleotides, the CDR3 is TGTGCCAGCAGCTCCGCTGGACGGTCGCCTTCCTTC. As protein: CASSSAGRSPSF. Supplemented by reference TRBV7-2 and TRBJ1-2, the full variable domain reads GAGVSQSPSNKVTEKGKDVELRCDPISGHTALYWYRQSLGQGLEFLIYFQGNSAPDKSGLPSDRFSAERTGGSVSTLTIQRTQQEDSAVYLCASSSAGRSPSFGSGTRLTVV.

The chain is built from TRBV7-9 and TRBJ2-7, with D possibly being TRBD2 (6 bases). CDR1 and CDR2 from the germline V gene are SEHNR and FQNEAQ (reference sequence). The CDR3 length is 15 residues. Between the trimmed V and J ends, which lost 4 bases and 4 bases, there was a span of 17 bases. CDR3 loop: CASSSSGGVGYEQYF. The DNA of the CDR3 is TGTGCCAGCAGCTCCTCCGGGGGAGTCGGATACGAGCAGTACTTC.

This clone showed up just once. V usage is TRBV2 and J usage is TRBJ1-1, with D maybe TRBD1 (6 bases). This CDR3 contains 15 residues. Germline CDR1 is SNHLY and CDR2 is FYNNEI. Trimming took 6 bases from V and 0 from J, leaving 14 bases between them. CDR3 in amino acids: CASRGGAVMNTEAFF. The CDR3, as DNA: TGTGCCAGCAGGGGGGGGGCCGTAATGAACACTGAAGCTTTCTTT.

V is TRBV13 and J is TRBJ2-2; the match to TRBD1 covers 8 bases. The CDR3 is made up of 15 amino acids. Germline V gene lookup returns CDR1 PRHDT and CDR2 FYEKMQ (reference sequence). The J segment lost 4 bases and the V segment lost 8 bases, leaving 9 bases of the junction unmatched. The CDR3 region is CASHFGQGLTGELFF. In DNA form, the CDR3 reads TGTGCCAGCCATTTTGGACAGGGTCTCACCGGGGAGCTGTTTTTT.

CDR3 protein: CASSPTLGGNSPLHF. CDR3 DNA: TGTGCCAGCTCTCCCACCCTGGGGGGTAATTCACCCCTCCACTTT. The rearrangement joins TRBV18 to TRBJ1-6, with D tentatively TRBD1 (5 bases). CDR1 KGHSH and CDR2 LQKENI come from the germline V gene. CDR3 length equals 15 residues. The germline V and J ends were trimmed by 6 bases and 6 bases, with 15 bases remaining between them. The full variable domain, with the rest looked up from reference TRBV18 and TRBJ1-6, is NAGVMQNPRHLVRRRGQEARLRCSPMKGHSHVYWYRQLPEEGLKFMVYLQKENIIDESGMPKERFSAEFPKEGPSILRIQQVVRGDSAAYFCASSPTLGGNSPLHFGNGTRLTVT.